This TCR beta chain is drawn from a study of T cells after yellow fever vaccination. Study-wide results and limits: High-abundance clonotypes from the bulk population could contaminate FACS-sorted repertoires.

At least ten counts were recorded for this clonotype. As yet, its antigen is unknown. This CDR3 region has 14 residues. Germline values: CDR1 SGHRS, CDR2 YFSETQ. V gave up 5 bases and J gave up 1 base, with 11 bases separating them. Via MiXCR, TCRdb re-called the 5' RACE reads, giving one row per CDR3 protein. The sample has 250,000 to 350,000 distinct CDR3 sequences; approximately 4% are singletons. The origin of this receptor is a man younger than 35 who received the YFV17D yellow fever vaccine. Specimen: PBMCs, collected 15 days after the yellow fever booster vaccination. The rearrangement joins TRBV5-1 to TRBJ2-3; D uncertain. CDR3 loop: CASRLESGTDTQYF. The CDR3 nucleotides are TGCGCCAGCAGGCTGGAGTCTGGCACAGATACGCAGTATTTT. The full variable domain, in which reference TRBV5-1 and TRBJ2-3 provide the parts outside the CDR3, is KAGVTQTPRYLIKTRGQQVTLSCSPISGHRSVSWYQQTPGQGLQFLFEYFSETQRNKGNFPGRFSGRQFSNSRSEMNVSTLELGDSALYLCASRLESGTDTQYFGPGTRLTVL.